The clone carrying this T cell receptor beta chain was detected many times. The cDNA was synthesized by means of template-switch 5'RACE, which was carried out with 10-nucleotide random UMIs. MiXCR was run by TCRdb on the 5' RACE reads, yielding one entry per CDR3 protein. The table has some 50,000 distinct CDR3 sequences, about a quarter seen once. Per the germline V gene, CDR1 is SGHKS and CDR2 is YYEKEE (reference sequence). This CDR3 is built from 16 residues. The V end lost 0 bases, the J end lost 0 bases, and 10 bases lay between the germline ends. This entry is derived from a study of neurological immune-mediated disorders.

Sequenced sample: PBMCs. The chain recombines TRBV5-5 with TRBJ1-5; TRBD1 is a possible D gene (5 bases). The clonotype comes from a woman in her 70s in good health. CDR3 in amino acids: CASSLDPGNSNQPQHF. The DNA for the CDR3 is TGTGCCAGCAGCTTGGATCCAGGGAATAGCAATCAGCCCCAGCATTTT. Based on the CDR3 plus reference TRBV5-5 and TRBJ1-5, the full variable domain is DAGVTQSPTHLIKTRGQQVTLRCSPISGHKSVSWYQQVLGQGPQFIFQYYEKEERGRGNFPDRFSARQFPNYSSELNVNALLLGDSALYLCASSLDPGNSNQPQHFGDGTRLSIL.